Listed below are T cell receptor beta chains from one sample, sequenced in a study of OX40 agonist ivuxolimab in advanced cancers. The assay was immunoSEQ multiplex PCR, and TCRdb's table has in-frame clones only and misses some. The table records over 45,000 clones, 93% of them present only once. Specimen: CD4+ or CD8+ T cells sorted from blood, collected in a trial of the OX40 agonist ivuxolimab. The receptor source for this set is an adult with an advanced solid tumor such as melanoma, head and neck, liver or kidney cancer. Both conserved end residues are part of each CDR3. D genes are given only for firm matches. Size is stated for part of the rows, as once, few or many counts, or as a class when the clone is expanded.

NA | TRBJ1-5 | 11 | TRBV28 | NA | CASSRREPQHF | TGTGCCAGCAGTCGCCGGGAGCCCCAGCATTTT
NA | TRBJ1-5 | 14 | TRBV15 | NA | CATSRTRGNQPQHF | TGTGCCACCAGCAGAACACGGGGAAATCAGCCCCAGCATTTT
NA | TRBJ2-4 | 14 | TRBV7-7 | NA | CASRRRGAKNIQYF | TGTGCCAGCAGACGCAGGGGAGCCAAAAACATTCAGTACTTC
NA | TRBJ2-7 | 16 | TRBV9 | TRBD2 | CASSGGLAGGLYEQYF | TGTGCCAGCAGCGGCGGACTAGCGGGAGGCCTCTACGAGCAGTACTTC
NA | TRBJ2-7 | 19 | TRBV5-6 | TRBD1 | CASSLDIGGAYSPQYEQYF | TGTGCCAGCAGCTTGGACATAGGGGGCGCTTATTCCCCCCAGTACGAGCAGTACTTC
NA | TRBJ1-1 | 12 | TRBV7-9 | NA | CASSLVGSEAFF | TGTGCCAGCAGCTTAGTTGGATCCGAAGCTTTCTTT
few | TRBJ1-1 | 16 | TRBV4-1 | NA | CASSQVPGTLDTEAFF | TGCGCCAGCAGCCAAGTACCCGGGACGTTGGACACTGAAGCTTTCTTT
NA | TRBJ2-3 | 16 | TRBV7-8 | TRBD2 | CASSLVLAGGFDTQYF | TGTGCCAGCAGCTTAGTGCTAGCGGGAGGGTTTGATACGCAGTATTTT
NA | TRBJ2-5 | 15 | TRBV2 | TRBD2 | CASSRTSGSGETQYF | TGTGCCAGCAGCAGGACTAGCGGGAGTGGGGAGACCCAGTACTTC
NA | TRBJ1-1 | 12 | TRBV11-2 | NA | CASSQQGLEAFF | TGTGCCAGCAGCCAACAGGGTCTTGAAGCTTTCTTT
NA | TRBJ2-1 | 20 | TRBV30 | NA | CAWSVFTSPSFLSSYNEQFF | TGTGCCTGGAGTGTATTTACTAGTCCCTCCTTCCTTAGCTCCTACAATGAGCAGTTCTTC
few | TRBJ1-1 | 17 | TRBV19 | TRBD1 | CASRTRGTGGPNTEAFF | TGTGCCAGTAGAACCCGCGGGACAGGGGGCCCGAACACTGAAGCTTTCTTT
NA | TRBJ1-2 | 14 | TRBV27 | NA | CASSLEWGNYGYTF | TGTGCCAGCAGTTTAGAATGGGGGAACTATGGCTACACCTTC
NA | TRBJ2-2 | 16 | TRBV6-5 | NA | CASSYGWLANTGELFF | TGTGCCAGCAGTTACGGCTGGTTAGCGAACACCGGGGAGCTGTTTTTT
NA | TRBJ1-5 | 12 | TRBV5-6 | NA | CASSLVGQPQHF | TGTGCCAGCAGCTTGGTGGGTCAGCCCCAGCATTTT
NA | TRBJ2-7 | 13 | TRBV16 | NA | CASSQGGLYEQYF | TGTGCCAGCAGCCAAGGGGGGCTCTACGAGCAGTACTTC
NA | TRBJ2-6 | 13 | TRBV2 | NA | CASKRSGANVLTF | TGTGCCAGCAAAAGGTCTGGGGCCAACGTCCTGACTTTC
NA | TRBJ2-3 | 16 | TRBV27 | TRBD2 | CASSMGLALSTDTQYF | TGTGCCAGCAGTATGGGACTAGCGCTCAGCACAGATACGCAGTATTTT
NA | TRBJ1-5 | 15 | TRBV7-9 | NA | CASSEGGRRNQPQHF | TGTGCCAGCAGCGAGGGTGGCAGGAGGAATCAGCCCCAGCATTTT
NA | TRBJ2-5 | 15 | TRBV10-3 | NA | CAIMVRANGVETQYF | TGTGCCATCATGGTCAGGGCAAACGGGGTAGAGACCCAGTACTTC
NA | TRBJ2-7 | 17 | TRBV7-6 | TRBD2 | CASSRPPGLAESYEQYF | TGTGCCAGCAGCCGACCTCCGGGACTAGCGGAATCCTACGAGCAGTACTTC
once | TRBJ2-1 | 12 | TRBV19 | NA | CASSMWTTEQFF | TGTGCCAGTAGTATGTGGACGACGGAGCAGTTCTTC
NA | TRBJ2-2 | 15 | TRBV4-3 | NA | CASSQDPGSTGELFF | TGCGCCAGCAGCCAAGATCCGGGTTCCACCGGGGAGCTGTTTTTT
NA | TRBJ2-7 | 14 | TRBV5-1 | NA | CASSLTGSSYEQYF | TGCGCCAGCAGCTTGACAGGGAGCTCCTACGAGCAGTACTTC